The entry that follows covers one TCR beta chain sequence. This entry belongs to a study of shared clonotypes between healthy human individuals. In the study overall: Each donor had three CD4 naive, three CD4 memory, two CD8 naive and one CD8 memory plate.

Terminally differentiated effector memory CD45RA+ cells were left out of the naive CD8 fraction, which was CD45RO-negative and positively selected for CCR7. TCRdb keeps only in-frame clones here, not all; method: immunoSEQ multiplex PCR. The table lists hundreds of thousands of clones, just over 95% of them singletons. Germline V gene sequence: CDR1 SGHAT, CDR2 FQNNGV. The CDR3 spans 15 residues. Trimming took 0 bases from V and 0 from J, leaving 6 bases between them. The origin of this receptor is a man younger than 40 in good health. The V and J genes are TRBV11-2 and TRBJ2-4; D gene ambiguous. Sequencing used naive CD8+ T cells sorted from blood. CDR3 amino acids: CASSLEVLAKNIQYF. The CDR3 coding sequence is TGTGCCAGCAGCTTAGAAGTTTTAGCCAAAAACATTCAGTACTTC.